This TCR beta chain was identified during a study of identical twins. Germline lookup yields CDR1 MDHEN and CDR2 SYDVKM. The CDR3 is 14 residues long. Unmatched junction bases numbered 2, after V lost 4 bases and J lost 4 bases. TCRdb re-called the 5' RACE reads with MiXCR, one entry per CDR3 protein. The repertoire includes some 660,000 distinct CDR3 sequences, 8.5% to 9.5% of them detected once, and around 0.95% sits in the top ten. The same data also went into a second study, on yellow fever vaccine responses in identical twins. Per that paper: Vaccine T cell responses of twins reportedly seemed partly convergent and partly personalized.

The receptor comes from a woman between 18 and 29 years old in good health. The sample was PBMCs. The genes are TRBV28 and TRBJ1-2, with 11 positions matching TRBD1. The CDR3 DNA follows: TGTGCCAGCAGTTCGGACAGGGGGCTCTATGGCTACACCTTC. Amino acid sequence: CASSSDRGLYGYTF.